This T cell receptor beta chain was sequenced for a study of CD8 T cells in ankylosing spondylitis. In this sample, this clonotype turned up many times. What it binds is unknown. For TCR beta, libraries came from quantitative 5'-RACE with molecular barcodes. Via MiXCR, TCRdb re-called the 5' RACE reads, giving one row per CDR3 protein. The sample yields approximately 260,000 distinct CDR3 sequences, under 20% seen once. Study-level results: Ankylosing spondylitis blood seemed to carry a telltale TCR beta motif made of several highly homologous variants.

V lost 4 bases to trimming and J lost 4 bases; unmatched junction nucleotides: 4. This CDR3 region has 15 residues. Germline V gene lookup returns CDR1 SGHRS and CDR2 YFSETQ. Sequences were obtained from blood, either unsorted or a sorted T cell fraction (not recorded which). This receptor was taken from a male donor with ankylosing spondylitis or in good health (not recorded which). The chain combines TRBV5-1 with TRBJ2-2; 10 bases align to TRBD1. CDR3 protein: CASSLGQGSTGELFF. The CDR3 bases are TGCGCCAGCAGCCTGGGACAGGGGAGCACCGGGGAGCTGTTTTTT.